The 21 T cell receptor beta chains below come from one sample, sequenced in a study of T cells after yellow fever vaccination. MiXCR was run by TCRdb on the 5' RACE reads, yielding one entry per CDR3 protein. The data show a few hundred thousand distinct CDR3 sequences, 10% to 15% seen once. The sequencing here drew on CD4+ T cells sorted from PBMCs, taken 45 days after the yellow fever booster vaccination. The receptor source for this set is a man between 25 and 39 years old who received the YFV17D yellow fever vaccine.

In its sample, this clonotype was seen a few times. The chain recombines TRBV3-1 with TRBJ1-1; 8 bases match TRBD1. The CDR3 runs 15 residues. V trimming: 3 bases; J trimming: 5 bases; junction bases outside the gene matches: 8. Germline V gene lookup returns CDR1 LGHDT and CDR2 YNNKEL (reference sequence). CDR3 DNA sequence: TGTGCCAGCAGCCACGTCCGACAGGGGATAACTGAAGCTTTCTTT. Its translation: CASSHVRQGITEAFF.

This clonotype was counted between two and nine times. This chain connects TRBV6-4 to TRBJ2-3; D remains ambiguous. This CDR3 has 15 residues. Trimming took 0 bases from V and 5 from J, leaving 12 bases between them. In germline, CDR1 is MRHNA, CDR2 SNTAGT. The CDR3 DNA follows: TGTGCCAGCAGTGACTCGAAAGGTGGAGAAGATACGCAGTATTTT. Residues: CASSDSKGGEDTQYF.

V and J are TRBV5-4 and TRBJ2-7, with TRBD1 matching over 11 bases. This CDR3 spans 15 amino acids. From germline, CDR1 is SGHNT and CDR2 YYREEE (reference sequence). Unmatched junction bases numbered 3, after V lost 1 base and J lost 3 bases. CDR3 nucleotides: TGTGCCAGCAGCTTGTGGGACAGGGGGATCTACGAGCAGTACTTC. Translation gives CASSLWDRGIYEQYF.

This clonotype came up a few times. The rearrangement joins TRBV7-2 to TRBJ1-2; 8 bases fit TRBD1. With 5 bases clipped from V and 4 bases from J, the junction kept 3 bases outside the gene matches. The CDR3 extends over 13 amino acids. Germline CDR1 and CDR2: SGHTA and FQGNSA. As DNA, the CDR3 is TGTGCCAGCAGCCCAGGGGGCTTCTATGGCTACACCTTC. It codes for CASSPGGFYGYTF.

This clonotype was counted only a few times. The V and J genes are TRBV29-1 and TRBJ2-7; maybe TRBD2 (5 bases). V lost 1 base and J 2 bases, leaving 18 bases between the germline ends. The CDR3 spans 16 residues. CDR1 is SQVTM, CDR2 ANQGSEA, per germline. The chain's CDR3 is CSVEALTGLGAYEQYF. The CDR3 DNA reads as TGCAGCGTTGAAGCCCTTACGGGCCTCGGGGCCTACGAGCAGTACTTC.

J is TRBJ2-3 and V is TRBV20-1; 8 nucleotides match TRBD2. V lost 5 bases, J lost 5 bases, and 12 bases stayed unmatched. CDR1 and CDR2 (germline): DFQATT, SNEGSKA (reference sequence). The CDR3 sequence is 15 residues long. The CDR3 region has the DNA TGCAGTGCTGCCGGGACTAGTGGGTTGCTAGATACGCAGTATTTT. Its translation: CSAAGTSGLLDTQYF.

V usage is TRBV10-3 and J usage is TRBJ2-5; TRBD1 is a possible D gene (5 bases). CDR3 length: 16 residues. CDR1 is ENHRY, CDR2 SYGVKD, per germline. The germline V and J ends were trimmed by 0 bases and 1 base, with 12 bases remaining between them. CDR3 sequence (DNA): TGTGCCATCAGTGAGTCGAGAACAGGCTTCCAAGAGACCCAGTACTTC. This translates into CAISESRTGFQETQYF.

The table lists this clonotype with a few counts. The chain combines TRBV5-1 with TRBJ2-3, with 8 bases fitting TRBD2. This CDR3 has 16 residues. The J segment lost 2 bases and the V segment lost 0 bases, leaving 5 bases of the junction unmatched. Germline lookup yields CDR1 SGHRS and CDR2 YFSETQ. CDR3 protein: CASSLDLAGLTDTQYF. CDR3 sequence (DNA): TGCGCCAGCAGCTTGGATCTAGCGGGCCTCACAGATACGCAGTATTTT.

Only a few counts were recorded for this clonotype. The genes are TRBV12-3 or TRBV12-4 and TRBJ1-2; 9 nucleotides line up with TRBD1. The CDR3 runs to 14 residues. With V trimmed by 1 base and J by 8 bases, 5 bases remained unmatched. CDR3 sequence (DNA): TGTGCCAGCAGTTTAGAGGGACAGGGTCACGGCTACACCTTC. It yields the protein CASSLEGQGHGYTF.

A few counts support this clonotype. The chain is built from TRBV5-1 and TRBJ2-7; 11 bases line up with TRBD2. CDR3 length: 17 amino acids. Trimming at V came to 0 bases and at J to 0 bases, leaving 5 bases not matched to a gene. CDR1 and CDR2 (germline): SGHRS, YFSETQ. The CDR3 spells CASSLGPTSGSSYEQYF. The CDR3 nucleotides read TGCGCCAGCAGCTTGGGGCCCACTAGCGGGAGCTCCTACGAGCAGTACTTC.

The rearrangement joins TRBV12-3 or TRBV12-4 to TRBJ2-7; 7 nucleotides align to TRBD2. This CDR3 spans 15 amino acids. V gave up 7 bases and J gave up 3 bases; unmatched junction bases: 12. CDR3 DNA: TGTGCCAGCACCGAGGCTAGCGGTATAATCTACGAGCAGTACTTC. Translating it yields CASTEASGIIYEQYF.

This clonotype occurred a few times. This sequence joins TRBV3-1 and TRBJ1-2, with D tentatively TRBD1 (6 bases). This CDR3 spans 13 amino acids. Germline assignment: CDR1 LGHDT and CDR2 YNNKEL (reference sequence). V was cut by 3 bases and J by 4 bases, with 9 bases left in between. CDR3 DNA: TGTGCCAGCAGCCATGGGGGCACCTATGGCTACACCTTC. This translates into CASSHGGTYGYTF.

This clonotype has more than one count but fewer than ten. This chain joins TRBV25-1 and TRBJ1-2; 10 bases map to TRBD1. This CDR3 spans 16 amino acids. Trimming cost V 3 bases and J 0 bases; bases outside gene matches: 4. Per germline, CDR1 MGHDK and CDR2 SYGVNS. The CDR3 here is CASSDRDRGSNYGYTF. The CDR3 coding sequence is TGTGCCAGCAGTGACAGGGACAGGGGCTCTAACTATGGCTACACCTTC.

This clonotype was seen ten or more times. This chain uses TRBV7-2 with TRBJ2-7, with a weak D call TRBD1 (6 bases). The germline CDR1 and CDR2 sequences are SGHTA and FQGNSA. This CDR3 is 13 amino acids long. The V end lost 3 bases, the J end lost 3 bases, and 9 bases lay between the germline ends. The CDR3 sequence: CASSFTGYYEQYF. The CDR3 coding sequence is TGTGCCAGCAGCTTTACAGGGTACTACGAGCAGTACTTC.

The chain is built from TRBV4-2 and TRBJ2-7; 7 nucleotides agree with TRBD2. Germline CDR1 reads LGHNA; CDR2 reads YNFKEQ. With 1 base clipped from V and 0 bases from J, the junction kept 3 bases outside the gene matches. CDR3 length equals 15 residues. The CDR3 here is CASSQAGTNSYEQYF. The CDR3 DNA sequence: TGTGCCAGCAGCCAAGCCGGGACTAACTCCTACGAGCAGTACTTC.

The chain has TRBV4-1 and TRBJ2-2; TRBD2 matches at 8 bases. Per germline, CDR1 MGHRA and CDR2 YSYEKL. This CDR3 is built from 17 residues. V gave up 4 bases and J gave up 4 bases; unmatched junction bases: 11. Here the CDR3 DNA reads TGCGCCAGCAGCCGCCCGGACGGGAGGGCCAGCACCGGGGAGCTGTTTTTT. This codes for CASSRPDGRASTGELFF.

This clonotype was counted ten times or more. The V gene is TRBV12-3 or TRBV12-4, the J gene TRBJ2-2, with TRBD2 as a possible D gene (6 bases). The length of the CDR3 is 17 residues. V lost 3 bases and J lost 5, with 19 bases in between. The CDR3 DNA is TGTGCCAGCAGTTTGGGGGGAGCTGAGTTGAGAACCGGGGAGCTGTTTTTT. Translation gives CASSLGGAELRTGELFF.

The chain employs TRBV5-1 and TRBJ2-7, with 8 bases that match TRBD2. V shed 0 bases and J 2 bases; nucleotides not matched to a gene: 4. There are 15 residues in the CDR3. Germline lookup yields CDR1 SGHRS and CDR2 YFSETQ. The CDR3 DNA sequence: TGCGCCAGCAGCTTGGCACTAGCGGTGACCTACGAGCAGTACTTC. As protein: CASSLALAVTYEQYF.

This clonotype came up a few times. The V call is TRBV5-5, the J call TRBJ2-2; D ambiguous. Germline V gene data show CDR1 as SGHKS and CDR2 as YYEKEE (reference sequence). With 0 bases removed from V and 7 bases from J, the gap between germline ends came to 10 bases. The length of the CDR3 is 14 residues. The CDR3 DNA reads as TGTGCCAGCAGCTTGGAACTCTTTGGCGGGGAGCTGTTTTTT. Translating it yields CASSLELFGGELFF.

The V call is TRBV20-1, the J call TRBJ2-6, with D perhaps being TRBD1 or TRBD2 (6 bases each). Per the germline V gene, CDR1 is DFQATT and CDR2 is SNEGSKA (reference sequence). This CDR3 is built from 14 residues. Trimming shortened V by 5 bases and J by 4 bases, and 12 bases separated the two germline ends. The CDR3 DNA reads TGCAGTGCTCTCCCGGGGGCAGGGGCCAACGTCCTGACTTTC. The encoded protein is CSALPGAGANVLTF.

This clonotype was observed a few times. The chain carries TRBV9 and TRBJ1-5; no clear D gene. The CDR3 is 13 amino acids. Trimming removed 0 bases at V and 6 bases at J, with 7 bases between. From germline, CDR1 is SGDLS and CDR2 YYNGEE. The CDR3 nucleotides are TGTGCCAGCAGCGTAGGGGAAGGTCAGCCCCAGCATTTT. Its protein is CASSVGEGQPQHF.